This section outlines one TCR beta chain sequence together with its context. This CDR3 spans 13 amino acids. Germline assignment: CDR1 MNHNY and CDR2 SVGAGI (reference sequence). The germline V and J ends were trimmed by 6 bases and 2 bases, with 10 bases remaining between them. This sample is part of a study of beta chain features in type 1 diabetes. Every bit of the isolated RNA underwent reverse transcription, so sequencing read expressed TCRB transcripts. This table comes from immunoSEQ multiplex PCR, and its TCRdb copy is limited to in-frame clones, with some not included. Of over 300,000 clones detected, approximately 8% appear once; the ten largest clones hold roughly 0.44%.

This receptor was identified in a woman between 18 and 30 years old in good health. The specimen sequenced was central memory CD4+ T cells from blood. The rearrangement uses TRBV6-6 and TRBJ1-2, with TRBD1 as a possible D gene (5 bases). The CDR3 DNA reads as TGTGCCAGCAGCCGGGGACTGAACTATGGCTACACCTTC. Translated: CASSRGLNYGYTF.